This TCR beta chain was sequenced during a study of CD8 T cells in ankylosing spondylitis. Study conclusions and caveats: Disease-linked clones reportedly concentrated significantly in matched ankylosing spondylitis synovial fluid. Past studies reported some motif variants in reactive arthritis synovial fluid and blood.

Researchers built TCR beta libraries using quantitative 5'-RACE with molecular barcodes. TCRdb re-derived calls from the 5' RACE reads in MiXCR, one entry per CDR3 protein. This sample has some 250,000 distinct CDR3 sequences, with 7.5% to 9% found just once. Notes on this clonotype: Its target is not known.

The CDR3 has 15 residues. The V and J ends lost 5 bases and 3 bases, in that order; junction bases with no gene match: 7. Germline V gene data show CDR1 as SGHAT and CDR2 as FQNNGV. The chain uses TRBV11-2 and TRBJ1-1; 9 nucleotides agree with TRBD1. Sequenced input: blood, either unsorted or a sorted T cell fraction (not recorded which). The TCR comes from a male donor with ankylosing spondylitis or in good health (not recorded which). The CDR3 reads CASSIQQGADTEAFF. The CDR3 nucleotides read TGTGCCAGCAGCATCCAACAGGGGGCTGACACTGAAGCTTTCTTT. The variable domain in full, with the rest retrieved from reference TRBV11-2 and TRBJ1-1, is EAGVAQSPRYKIIEKRQSVAFWCNPISGHATLYWYQQILGQGPKLLIQFQNNGVVDDSQLPKDRFSAERLKGVDSTLKIQPAKLEDSAVYLCASSIQQGADTEAFFGQGTRLTVV.